Following are 5 T cell receptor beta chains from one sample sequenced in a study of blood T cell repertoires in COVID-19. Data came from immunoSEQ multiplex PCR; TCRdb stores just in-frame clones and leaves some out. The sample has over 65,000 clones, around nine tenths seen once. The specimen sequenced was peripheral blood. These receptors all come from a man aged 50 to 60 with active COVID-19.

V usage is TRBV3-1 (or the pseudogene TRBV3-2) and J usage is TRBJ1-1; a possible D gene is TRBD1 (6 bases). V was cut by 4 bases and J by 12 bases, with 15 bases left in between. CDR1 is LGHDT, CDR2 YNNKEL, per germline (reference sequence). The CDR3 has 12 residues. CDR3 in DNA: TGTGCCAGCAGCCCTCGGACAGAATCAACTTTCTTT. Its protein is CASSPRTESTFF.

The V gene is TRBV7-2, the J gene TRBJ2-2; D is perhaps TRBD2 (6 bases). Germline loops: CDR1 SGHTA, CDR2 FQGNSA. Trimming left V 4 bases short and J 0 bases short, with 12 bases between. The CDR3 totals 16 residues. The CDR3 reads CASSYPGEANTGELFF. The CDR3 nucleotides are TGTGCCAGCAGCTACCCGGGAGAGGCGAACACCGGGGAGCTGTTTTTT.

The chain recombines TRBV6-6 with TRBJ2-2; possible D gene TRBD2, 6 bases. V was pared by 6 bases and J by 6 bases, with 11 bases between. Germline loops: CDR1 MNHNY, CDR2 SVGAGI (reference sequence). This CDR3 has 13 residues. The DNA for the CDR3 is TGTGCCAGCAGACGACCGGGGGCCGGGGAGCTGTTTTTT. Protein sequence: CASRRPGAGELFF.

This clone was observed a few times. The chain carries TRBV2 and TRBJ2-7; TRBD1 matches at 7 bases. Trimming removed 8 bases from V and 5 bases from J; junction bases left unmatched: 12. The CDR3 totals 14 residues. The germline CDR1 and CDR2 sequences are SNHLY and FYNNEI. In DNA form, the CDR3 reads TGTGCCAGCGGAGACAGGGTTCGGATCCACGAGCAGTACTTC. Its protein is CASGDRVRIHEQYF. Combining the CDR3 with reference TRBV2 and TRBJ2-7 gives the whole variable domain EPEVTQTPSHQVTQMGQEVILRCVPISNHLYFYWYRQILGQKVEFLVSFYNNEISEKSEIFDDQFSVERPDGSNFTLKIRSTKLEDSAMYFCASGDRVRIHEQYFGPGTRLTVT.

The V call is TRBV3-1 (or the pseudogene TRBV3-2), the J call TRBJ2-3; D possibly corresponds to TRBD1 (6 bases). V was pared by 4 bases and J by 4 bases, with 9 bases between. The V gene's germline CDR1 is LGHDT and CDR2 YNNKEL (reference sequence). The CDR3 sequence is 13 residues long. The CDR3 bases are TGTGCCAGCAGCCTCAGGGGCGCAGATACGCAGTATTTT. Translating gives CASSLRGADTQYF.